The rows below give T cell receptor beta chains drawn from one sample of a study of blood T cell repertoires in COVID-19. Profiled with immunoSEQ multiplex PCR; TCRdb holds only in-frame clones, not every one. The table records 150,000 to 200,000 clones, around four fifths of them present only once. Sequencing used PBMCs or T cells enriched from blood (not recorded which). The receptors shown here come from a woman aged 45-59 years who had recovered from COVID-19. The CDR3 runs from the conserved cysteine through the conserved F or W. Each record gives: J gene, clone size, D gene, V gene, CDR3 protein, CDR3 DNA. A D gene is named only where the DNA matches it firmly. Part of the rows lack a size; the others show once, few, many or a class for expanded clones.

j_call: TRBJ2-5; clone_size: NA; d_call: TRBD1; v_call: TRBV28; cdr3_aa: CASSFYGQGKETQYF; cdr3_nt: TGTGCCAGCAGTTTCTACGGACAGGGGAAAGAGACCCAGTACTTC
j_call: TRBJ1-6; clone_size: NA; d_call: TRBD1; v_call: TRBV9; cdr3_aa: CASSVGTGSNSPLHF; cdr3_nt: TGTGCCAGCAGCGTAGGGACAGGGAGTAATTCACCCCTCCACTTT
j_call: TRBJ2-2; clone_size: NA; d_call: NA; v_call: TRBV5-4; cdr3_aa: CASSLGQDTGELFF; cdr3_nt: TGTGCCAGCAGCTTGGGACAGGACACCGGGGAGCTGTTTTTT
j_call: TRBJ1-1; clone_size: NA; d_call: TRBD1; v_call: TRBV7-2; cdr3_aa: CASSLGTGNLGTEAFF; cdr3_nt: TGTGCCAGCAGCTTGGGGACAGGGAACCTGGGGACTGAAGCTTTCTTT
j_call: TRBJ2-3; clone_size: NA; d_call: TRBD1; v_call: TRBV7-2; cdr3_aa: CASSTYRGRPDTQYF; cdr3_nt: TGTGCCAGCAGCACCTACAGGGGGCGCCCAGATACGCAGTATTTT
j_call: TRBJ1-2; clone_size: NA; d_call: TRBD1; v_call: TRBV28; cdr3_aa: CALRRTGGHGYTF; cdr3_nt: TGTGCCCTTCGCCGCACAGGGGGGCATGGCTACACCTTC
j_call: TRBJ2-1; clone_size: NA; d_call: NA; v_call: TRBV28; cdr3_aa: CASSLIQSSYNEQFF; cdr3_nt: TGTGCCAGCAGTTTAATTCAATCCTCCTACAATGAGCAGTTCTTC
j_call: TRBJ2-3; clone_size: NA; d_call: NA; v_call: TRBV6-2/TRBV6-3; cdr3_aa: CASSRRQAFTDTQYF; cdr3_nt: TGTGCCAGCAGTCGCCGACAGGCCTTCACAGATACGCAGTATTTT
j_call: TRBJ2-1; clone_size: NA; d_call: TRBD2; v_call: TRBV7-9; cdr3_aa: CASSPGLAGFRQQFF; cdr3_nt: TGTGCCAGCAGCCCGGGACTAGCGGGATTTAGGCAGCAGTTCTTC
j_call: TRBJ1-2; clone_size: NA; d_call: NA; v_call: TRBV28; cdr3_aa: CASSPNRYGYTF; cdr3_nt: TGTGCCAGCAGTCCTAACCGCTATGGCTACACCTTC
j_call: TRBJ1-6; clone_size: NA; d_call: NA; v_call: TRBV6-1; cdr3_aa: CASSESRDPGRSYNSPLHF; cdr3_nt: TGTGCCAGCAGTGAATCCCGGGACCCCGGGAGGTCCTATAATTCACCCCTCCACTTT
j_call: TRBJ1-1; clone_size: NA; d_call: NA; v_call: TRBV5-4; cdr3_aa: CASSLWGSQKAFF; cdr3_nt: TGTGCCAGCAGCTTGTGGGGCTCCCAGAAGGCTTTCTTT
j_call: TRBJ1-6; clone_size: NA; d_call: NA; v_call: TRBV6-5; cdr3_aa: CASSYFGGEDNSPLHF; cdr3_nt: TGTGCCAGCAGTTACTTTGGTGGGGAGGACAATTCACCCCTCCACTTT
j_call: TRBJ1-6; clone_size: NA; d_call: TRBD1; v_call: TRBV2; cdr3_aa: CASSDGQGGGPLHF; cdr3_nt: TGTGCCAGCAGTGATGGACAGGGGGGTGGGCCCCTCCACTTT
j_call: TRBJ2-1; clone_size: NA; d_call: NA; v_call: TRBV30; cdr3_aa: CASHLAHAPTGQFF; cdr3_nt: TGTGCTTCACATCTAGCCCACGCCCCCACGGGGCAGTTCTTC
j_call: TRBJ2-2; clone_size: NA; d_call: NA; v_call: TRBV28; cdr3_aa: CASRRSGTGELFF; cdr3_nt: TGTGCCAGCAGGAGGTCGGGTACCGGGGAGCTGTTTTTT
j_call: TRBJ1-1; clone_size: NA; d_call: TRBD1; v_call: TRBV6-5; cdr3_aa: CASSHGQGLAFF; cdr3_nt: TGTGCCAGCAGCCACGGACAGGGGCTGGCTTTCTTT
j_call: TRBJ1-4; clone_size: NA; d_call: TRBD1; v_call: TRBV7-9; cdr3_aa: CASSLSVQGVGEKLFF; cdr3_nt: TGTGCCAGCAGCTTATCGGTACAGGGGGTGGGAGAAAAACTGTTTTTT
j_call: TRBJ1-6; clone_size: few; d_call: NA; v_call: TRBV14; cdr3_aa: CASSQDYRELVF; cdr3_nt: TGTGCCAGCAGCCAAGATTACCGGGAGCTCGTATTT
j_call: TRBJ1-2; clone_size: NA; d_call: TRBD1; v_call: TRBV28; cdr3_aa: CASSLDRAMGGYTF; cdr3_nt: TGTGCCAGCAGTTTAGACAGGGCAATGGGCGGCTACACCTTC
j_call: TRBJ2-5; clone_size: once; d_call: NA; v_call: TRBV10-1; cdr3_aa: CAGTHAPQETQYF; cdr3_nt: TGCGCCGGCACACACGCACCACAAGAGACCCAGTACTTC
j_call: TRBJ1-1; clone_size: NA; d_call: NA; v_call: TRBV6-6; cdr3_aa: CASSYSGRNTEAFF; cdr3_nt: TGTGCCAGCAGTTACTCTGGGAGGAACACTGAAGCTTTCTTT
j_call: TRBJ2-6; clone_size: NA; d_call: TRBD2; v_call: TRBV7-3; cdr3_aa: CASSLRGMYASGFDSGANVLTF; cdr3_nt: TGTGCCAGCAGCTTACGGGGGATGTATGCTAGCGGGTTCGACTCTGGGGCCAACGTCCTGACTTTC
j_call: TRBJ2-3; clone_size: NA; d_call: TRBD2; v_call: TRBV7-2; cdr3_aa: CASSLYRAGGTDTQYF; cdr3_nt: TGTGCCAGCAGCTTATATCGAGCGGGGGGCACAGATACGCAGTATTTT
j_call: TRBJ2-1; clone_size: NA; d_call: NA; v_call: TRBV7-3; cdr3_aa: CASSLVEGPYNEQFF; cdr3_nt: TGTGCCAGCAGCTTAGTGGAGGGGCCCTACAATGAGCAGTTCTTC
j_call: TRBJ1-1; clone_size: NA; d_call: NA; v_call: TRBV5-1; cdr3_aa: CASSLVPAGGTEAFF; cdr3_nt: TGCGCCAGCAGCTTGGTCCCCGCGGGAGGCACTGAAGCTTTCTTT
j_call: TRBJ2-3; clone_size: once; d_call: TRBD1; v_call: TRBV19; cdr3_aa: CASSIGRGFLTDTQYF; cdr3_nt: TGTGCCAGTAGTATCGGCAGGGGGTTCCTCACAGATACGCAGTATTTT
j_call: TRBJ1-5; clone_size: many; d_call: NA; v_call: TRBV25-1; cdr3_aa: CASTGDRDSAQHF; cdr3_nt: TGTGCCAGCACGGGGGACCGGGACTCGGCCCAGCATTTT
j_call: TRBJ1-4; clone_size: NA; d_call: NA; v_call: TRBV5-1; cdr3_aa: CASSLSGLTTNEKLFF; cdr3_nt: TGCGCCAGCAGCTTGAGTGGGCTCACAACTAATGAAAAACTGTTTTTT
j_call: TRBJ1-5; clone_size: NA; d_call: TRBD1; v_call: TRBV6-6; cdr3_aa: CASSPQGEGEHF; cdr3_nt: TGTGCCAGCAGTCCTCAGGGGGAAGGGGAGCATTTT
j_call: TRBJ1-2; clone_size: NA; d_call: NA; v_call: TRBV6-4; cdr3_aa: CASSGGGGGYTF; cdr3_nt: TGTGCCAGCAGTGGGGGAGGAGGAGGCTACACCTTC
j_call: TRBJ1-2; clone_size: few; d_call: NA; v_call: TRBV21-1; cdr3_aa: CASSKALLTGGYGYTF; cdr3_nt: TGTGCCAGCAGCAAAGCGCTTTTGACAGGGGGCTATGGCTACACCTTC
j_call: TRBJ2-5; clone_size: NA; d_call: TRBD2; v_call: TRBV30; cdr3_aa: CAWSRGGPGETQYF; cdr3_nt: TGTGCCTGGAGTCGCGGGGGGCCGGGAGAGACCCAGTACTTC
j_call: TRBJ1-2; clone_size: NA; d_call: NA; v_call: TRBV11-3; cdr3_aa: CASSSGSDYGYTF; cdr3_nt: TGTGCCAGCAGCTCCGGTAGTGACTATGGCTACACCTTC
j_call: TRBJ1-1; clone_size: NA; d_call: TRBD1; v_call: TRBV6-5; cdr3_aa: CASSNRQGSTEAFF; cdr3_nt: TGTGCCAGCAGTAACCGACAGGGGAGTACTGAAGCTTTCTTT
j_call: TRBJ2-5; clone_size: NA; d_call: NA; v_call: TRBV3-1/TRBV3-2; cdr3_aa: CASSQDPRTQYF; cdr3_nt: TGTGCCAGCAGCCAAGACCCGCGGACCCAGTACTTC
j_call: TRBJ1-2; clone_size: once; d_call: NA; v_call: TRBV11-3; cdr3_aa: CASSSGRDTPNYGYTF; cdr3_nt: TGTGCCAGCAGCTCAGGCCGGGACACCCCTAACTATGGCTACACCTTC
j_call: TRBJ1-1; clone_size: NA; d_call: NA; v_call: TRBV9; cdr3_aa: CASSAGDYTEAFF; cdr3_nt: TGTGCCAGCAGCGCGGGGGATTACACGGAAGCTTTCTTT
j_call: TRBJ1-1; clone_size: NA; d_call: NA; v_call: TRBV6-5; cdr3_aa: CASTRDRVNTEAFF; cdr3_nt: TGTGCCAGCACCAGAGATCGGGTCAACACTGAAGCTTTCTTT
j_call: TRBJ2-2; clone_size: NA; d_call: TRBD1; v_call: TRBV3-1/TRBV3-2; cdr3_aa: CASSLSWTGSNTGELFF; cdr3_nt: TGTGCCAGCAGCCTCTCGTGGACAGGCTCGAACACCGGGGAGCTGTTTTTT
j_call: TRBJ1-4; clone_size: NA; d_call: NA; v_call: TRBV12-3/TRBV12-4; cdr3_aa: CASQGTTNEKLFF; cdr3_nt: TGTGCCAGCCAGGGTACAACTAATGAAAAACTGTTTTTT
j_call: TRBJ2-1; clone_size: NA; d_call: NA; v_call: TRBV5-1; cdr3_aa: CASSLGWRANEQFF; cdr3_nt: TGCGCCAGCAGCTTGGGTTGGCGGGCCAATGAGCAGTTCTTC
j_call: TRBJ2-3; clone_size: NA; d_call: TRBD1; v_call: TRBV9; cdr3_aa: CASSVRDSETDTQYF; cdr3_nt: TGTGCCAGCAGCGTTCGGGACAGCGAAACAGATACGCAGTATTTT